These T cell receptor beta chains were read from a single sample in a study of long-term antiretroviral therapy in people with HIV. The repertoire was sequenced with immunoSEQ multiplex PCR; TCRdb's copy has only in-frame clones and lacks some. The top ten hold about 1.9% of the sample, which has 33,000 or so clones, 97% seen once. This sample comprised unsorted PBMCs, obtained 7.6 years after starting antiretroviral therapy. The receptors come from a man younger than 40 with HIV. CDR3s include the opening cysteine and the closing phenylalanine or tryptophan. D genes are given only for firm matches. Clone sizes are given selectively: once, few, many, or a class where the clone is expanded.

CDR3 DNA: TGTGCCAGCAGCTTAGTGGTGGCTGGAAACACCATATATTTT; CDR3 protein: CASSLVVAGNTIYF; J gene: TRBJ1-3; D gene: NA; V gene: TRBV11-2; clone size: NA
CDR3 DNA: TGTGCCAGCAGCTTAGACTCCGAAAAAGCTACGCAGTATTTT; CDR3 protein: CASSLDSEKATQYF; J gene: TRBJ2-3; D gene: NA; V gene: TRBV11-2; clone size: NA
CDR3 DNA: TGTGCCAGCAGCTTAGCTGGTGACGAGCAGTACTTC; CDR3 protein: CASSLAGDEQYF; J gene: TRBJ2-7; D gene: NA; V gene: TRBV7-6; clone size: NA
CDR3 DNA: TGTGCCAGCAGCTCGGTGACGGCAACTAATGAAAAACTGTTTTTT; CDR3 protein: CASSSVTATNEKLFF; J gene: TRBJ1-4; D gene: NA; V gene: TRBV7-2; clone size: once
CDR3 DNA: TGTGCCAGCAGCAAAGGGACACAGCTTAAGGGCTACACCTTC; CDR3 protein: CASSKGTQLKGYTF; J gene: TRBJ1-2; D gene: NA; V gene: TRBV9; clone size: NA
CDR3 DNA: TGCGCCAGCAGCTTGAGAATGGTGGAGCAGTTCTTC; CDR3 protein: CASSLRMVEQFF; J gene: TRBJ2-1; D gene: NA; V gene: TRBV5-1; clone size: NA
CDR3 DNA: TGTGCCAGCACCTATACCGGGACAGTCCACGAGCAGTACTTC; CDR3 protein: CASTYTGTVHEQYF; J gene: TRBJ2-7; D gene: TRBD1; V gene: TRBV5-5; clone size: NA
CDR3 DNA: TGTGCCAGCAGCCCGCTGGGCGCAGGGGGTGAAAAACTGTTTTTT; CDR3 protein: CASSPLGAGGEKLFF; J gene: TRBJ1-4; D gene: TRBD1; V gene: TRBV11-2; clone size: NA
CDR3 DNA: TGTGCCAGTAGCCGCAGGGACCAGCCCCAGCATTTT; CDR3 protein: CASSRRDQPQHF; J gene: TRBJ1-5; D gene: NA; V gene: TRBV19; clone size: NA
CDR3 DNA: TGCAGCGTTGTCGGGCGAATGAACACTGAAGCTTTCTTT; CDR3 protein: CSVVGRMNTEAFF; J gene: TRBJ1-1; D gene: NA; V gene: TRBV29-1; clone size: NA
CDR3 DNA: TGTGCCAGTAGTTCGGACACTGATAATACGCAGTATTTT; CDR3 protein: CASSSDTDNTQYF; J gene: TRBJ2-3; D gene: NA; V gene: TRBV19; clone size: NA
CDR3 DNA: TGTGCCATCAGTGCTCCTCCGGGACAGGGAGAGGCTGAAGCTTTCTTT; CDR3 protein: CAISAPPGQGEAEAFF; J gene: TRBJ1-1; D gene: TRBD1; V gene: TRBV10-3; clone size: once
CDR3 DNA: TGCGCCAGCAGCTTGGTTGGGGGCGCAGAGCCGTACGAGCAGTACTTC; CDR3 protein: CASSLVGGAEPYEQYF; J gene: TRBJ2-7; D gene: NA; V gene: TRBV5-1; clone size: NA
CDR3 DNA: TGTGCCAGCAGTCGCACCAGTAATTCCTACGAGCAGTACTTC; CDR3 protein: CASSRTSNSYEQYF; J gene: TRBJ2-7; D gene: NA; V gene: TRBV6-5; clone size: NA
CDR3 DNA: TGTGCCAGCTCAAACTTGTCTGGGGCCAACGTCCTGACTTTC; CDR3 protein: CASSNLSGANVLTF; J gene: TRBJ2-6; D gene: NA; V gene: TRBV18; clone size: NA
CDR3 DNA: TGTGCCAGTAAACAGCAGACGGGCACAGATACGCAGTATTTT; CDR3 protein: CASKQQTGTDTQYF; J gene: TRBJ2-3; D gene: NA; V gene: TRBV19; clone size: NA
CDR3 DNA: TGCAGCGTCACCCCCGGACAGGCATCCTACGAGCAGTACTTC; CDR3 protein: CSVTPGQASYEQYF; J gene: TRBJ2-7; D gene: TRBD1; V gene: TRBV29-1; clone size: once
CDR3 DNA: TGTGCCAGCAGCCCATCCGTTGGTACGCAGTATTTT; CDR3 protein: CASSPSVGTQYF; J gene: TRBJ2-3; D gene: NA; V gene: TRBV4-2; clone size: NA
CDR3 DNA: TGTGCCAGCAGCGTGAGGGACAGTATCACAGATACGCAGTATTTT; CDR3 protein: CASSVRDSITDTQYF; J gene: TRBJ2-3; D gene: TRBD1; V gene: TRBV5-4; clone size: few
CDR3 DNA: TGTGCCAGCCCAACCAGAATAGCGGGAGAGTTGACAGATACGCAGTATTTT; CDR3 protein: CASPTRIAGELTDTQYF; J gene: TRBJ2-3; D gene: TRBD2; V gene: TRBV27; clone size: NA
CDR3 DNA: TGTGCCAGCAGCTTCCCCCTAGAAAATACGCAGTATTTT; CDR3 protein: CASSFPLENTQYF; J gene: TRBJ2-3; D gene: NA; V gene: TRBV11-3; clone size: NA
CDR3 DNA: TGTGCCAGCAGCCCAGGGGGCGCTGGGGCCAACGTCCTGACTTTC; CDR3 protein: CASSPGGAGANVLTF; J gene: TRBJ2-6; D gene: TRBD1; V gene: TRBV7-2; clone size: once
CDR3 DNA: TGTGCCAGCAGCTGGACACTAGCGGGGAACCGGAGAAACACCGGGGAGCTGTTTTTT; CDR3 protein: CASSWTLAGNRRNTGELFF; J gene: TRBJ2-2; D gene: TRBD2; V gene: TRBV11-2; clone size: NA
CDR3 DNA: TGTGCCAGTCCGGGGGTGGCCGAAGAGACCCAGTACTTC; CDR3 protein: CASPGVAEETQYF; J gene: TRBJ2-5; D gene: NA; V gene: TRBV21-1; clone size: NA
CDR3 DNA: TGTGCCAGCAGTGAAGCCAGGCTAGGACGTAGTCAGCCCCAGCATTTT; CDR3 protein: CASSEARLGRSQPQHF; J gene: TRBJ1-5; D gene: NA; V gene: TRBV6-1; clone size: NA
CDR3 DNA: TGTGCCAGCAGCCAAGGGGTTGGGGCTGACGCCTACAATGAGCAGTTCTTC; CDR3 protein: CASSQGVGADAYNEQFF; J gene: TRBJ2-1; D gene: NA; V gene: TRBV14; clone size: once
CDR3 DNA: TGTGCTAGCAGCTTAGCTGACAGGGGACATACGCAGTATTTT; CDR3 protein: CASSLADRGHTQYF; J gene: TRBJ2-3; D gene: TRBD1; V gene: TRBV7-7; clone size: NA
CDR3 DNA: TGTGCCTGGAGACCCGGGATGGGTCCTCTGGGGGAAAAACTGTTTTTT; CDR3 protein: CAWRPGMGPLGEKLFF; J gene: TRBJ1-4; D gene: NA; V gene: TRBV30; clone size: NA
CDR3 DNA: TGTGCCAGCAGCCAAGATCCCGGGTTTCGGTTGAACACTGAAGCTTTCTTT; CDR3 protein: CASSQDPGFRLNTEAFF; J gene: TRBJ1-1; D gene: NA; V gene: TRBV14; clone size: NA
CDR3 DNA: TGTGCCAGCACCAGCGGGGGGGGCGAGCAGTTCTTC; CDR3 protein: CASTSGGGEQFF; J gene: TRBJ2-1; D gene: TRBD2; V gene: TRBV25-1; clone size: NA
CDR3 DNA: TGTGCCAGCAGCCTATTAATTGGGGCAGGGTATCAGCCCCAGCATTTT; CDR3 protein: CASSLLIGAGYQPQHF; J gene: TRBJ1-5; D gene: NA; V gene: TRBV7-8; clone size: NA
CDR3 DNA: TGTGCCAGCAGCGTAGCTACTAGCGGGAGGGCCTTCGCGGGCACAGATACGCAGTATTTT; CDR3 protein: CASSVATSGRAFAGTDTQYF; J gene: TRBJ2-3; D gene: TRBD2; V gene: TRBV9; clone size: NA
CDR3 DNA: TGTGCCAGCCGACAGGGCCGGGACGAGCAGTACTTC; CDR3 protein: CASRQGRDEQYF; J gene: TRBJ2-7; D gene: TRBD1; V gene: TRBV5-4; clone size: NA
CDR3 DNA: TGTGCCAGCAGCTTCGATCTAGTTCACACCGGGGAGCTGTTTTTT; CDR3 protein: CASSFDLVHTGELFF; J gene: TRBJ2-2; D gene: NA; V gene: TRBV7-9; clone size: NA
CDR3 DNA: TGTGCCATCGGAACGGGTCTTGAAAAACTGTTTTTT; CDR3 protein: CAIGTGLEKLFF; J gene: TRBJ1-4; D gene: NA; V gene: TRBV10-3; clone size: NA
CDR3 DNA: TGTGCCAGCAGCCGGGACACGAACACTGAAGCTTTCTTT; CDR3 protein: CASSRDTNTEAFF; J gene: TRBJ1-1; D gene: NA; V gene: TRBV6-4; clone size: NA
CDR3 DNA: TGTGCCAGTAGTATAGGGCGGCTAGCGGCCTTCACAGATACGCAGTATTTT; CDR3 protein: CASSIGRLAAFTDTQYF; J gene: TRBJ2-3; D gene: TRBD2; V gene: TRBV19; clone size: NA
CDR3 DNA: TGTGCCAGCAGCGGGGGAATGGTTGGGGGCGAGCAGTACTTC; CDR3 protein: CASSGGMVGGEQYF; J gene: TRBJ2-7; D gene: NA; V gene: TRBV9; clone size: NA
CDR3 DNA: TGTGCCAGCAGCTTAGGGTACGAGCAGTACTTC; CDR3 protein: CASSLGYEQYF; J gene: TRBJ2-7; D gene: NA; V gene: TRBV5-8; clone size: NA
CDR3 DNA: TGTGCCAGCAGCTTGGACGGCCCCTACGAGCAGTACTTC; CDR3 protein: CASSLDGPYEQYF; J gene: TRBJ2-7; D gene: NA; V gene: TRBV7-2; clone size: NA
CDR3 DNA: TGTGCCAGTGGCCGTAAGGTCAATCAGCCCCAGCATTTT; CDR3 protein: CASGRKVNQPQHF; J gene: TRBJ1-5; D gene: NA; V gene: TRBV19; clone size: NA
CDR3 DNA: TGTGCCAGCAGCTACGGGGATCTCGAGGGCTACACCTTC; CDR3 protein: CASSYGDLEGYTF; J gene: TRBJ1-2; D gene: NA; V gene: TRBV7-9; clone size: NA
CDR3 DNA: TGTGCCAGCAGCTCCCCCGAGGAGCCTAATGAAAAACTGTTTTTT; CDR3 protein: CASSSPEEPNEKLFF; J gene: TRBJ1-4; D gene: NA; V gene: TRBV7-9; clone size: NA
CDR3 DNA: TGTGCCAGCAGCCAAGAGGCCGGGACAGGGGGTGGCTACACCTTC; CDR3 protein: CASSQEAGTGGGYTF; J gene: TRBJ1-2; D gene: TRBD1; V gene: TRBV4-2; clone size: NA
CDR3 DNA: TGTGCTAGTGCCCCCCGGAGGGGAGGTGAAAAACTGTTTTTT; CDR3 protein: CASAPRRGGEKLFF; J gene: TRBJ1-4; D gene: NA; V gene: TRBV12-5; clone size: NA
CDR3 DNA: TGTGCCATCAGCTTGGGGGATCACGCTGAAGCTTTCTTT; CDR3 protein: CAISLGDHAEAFF; J gene: TRBJ1-1; D gene: NA; V gene: TRBV10-3; clone size: NA
CDR3 DNA: TGCGCCAGCAGCCGAGGGACAGGTGGAAATTCACCCCTCCACTTT; CDR3 protein: CASSRGTGGNSPLHF; J gene: TRBJ1-6; D gene: TRBD1; V gene: TRBV4-1; clone size: NA
CDR3 DNA: TGTGCCAGCTCACCGCCGGTTTTGAACACTGAAGCTTTCTTT; CDR3 protein: CASSPPVLNTEAFF; J gene: TRBJ1-1; D gene: NA; V gene: TRBV18; clone size: NA
CDR3 DNA: TGTGCCAGCAGCTTGTGGGGGTCCGGGGGCTACACCTTC; CDR3 protein: CASSLWGSGGYTF; J gene: TRBJ1-2; D gene: NA; V gene: TRBV5-4; clone size: once